Each of the 19 T cell receptor beta chains below was sequenced from the same sample in a study of spatial heterogeneity in lung cancer. Stated time point: sample taken at primary tumor resection. MiXCR was run by TCRdb on the 5' RACE reads, yielding one entry per CDR3 protein. The data show about 38,000 distinct CDR3 sequences, 5.2% seen once. The material sequenced was PBMCs, taken at surgery. All receptors derive from a female donor with early-stage non-small cell lung cancer.

V gene TRBV11-2 combines with J gene TRBJ2-1; TRBD2 aligns across 9 bases. There are 15 residues in the CDR3. V lost 2 bases, J lost 8 bases, and 7 bases stayed unmatched. Germline assignment: CDR1 SGHAT and CDR2 FQNNGV. The CDR3 sequence: CASSLLLAGGDEQFF. The CDR3 DNA sequence: TGTGCCAGCAGCTTATTACTAGCGGGCGGGGATGAGCAGTTCTTC.

This clonotype was detected a few times. The chain links TRBV6-5 to TRBJ1-1; TRBD1 aligns across 10 bases. Germline V lookup: CDR1 MNHEY, CDR2 SVGAGI. The CDR3 loop spans 15 amino acids. V lost 0 bases, J lost 6 bases, and 4 bases stayed unmatched. The CDR3 is CASSYSTGGFPEAFF. The CDR3 DNA reads TGTGCCAGCAGTTACTCGACAGGGGGCTTTCCTGAAGCTTTCTTT.

This clonotype was seen ten or more times. This chain joins TRBV5-6 and TRBJ2-3; 8 nucleotides align to TRBD2. The junction had 6 bases not matched to a gene; V was cut back by 0 bases and J by 6 bases. This CDR3 comprises 15 residues. Germline values: CDR1 SGHDT, CDR2 YYEEEE. CDR3 in amino acids: CASSLGLASVDTQYF. The CDR3, as DNA: TGTGCCAGCAGCTTGGGACTAGCGTCAGTCGATACGCAGTATTTT.

By frequency in the sample, this clonotype is medium-sized. V and J are TRBV9 and TRBJ2-7; TRBD2 agrees at 10 bases. This CDR3 contains 14 residues. With 4 bases clipped from V and 2 bases from J, the junction kept 3 bases outside the gene matches. From germline, CDR1 is SGDLS and CDR2 YYNGEE. CDR3 sequence: CASSLAGVPYEQYF. For the CDR3, the DNA is TGTGCCAGCAGCCTAGCGGGGGTCCCCTACGAGCAGTACTTC.

This clonotype was counted many times. The chain links TRBV28 to TRBJ2-7; D might be TRBD1 or TRBD2, each matching 7 bases. The CDR3 has 15 amino acids. CDR1 and CDR2 (germline): MDHEN, SYDVKM. V shed 6 bases and J shed 5 bases, with 20 bases lying between them. The CDR3 protein is CASSHTGDYQDEQYF. The CDR3 DNA reads as TGTGCCAGCAGCCACACAGGGGACTATCAGGACGAGCAGTACTTC.

This clonotype was counted many times. As DNA, the CDR3 is TGTGCCACCAGTTCCTCAGGTCTTACTGAAGCTTTCTTT. It codes for CATSSSGLTEAFF. The V gene is TRBV24-1, the J gene TRBJ1-1; D gene unclear. The V end lost 6 bases, the J end lost 5 bases, and 12 bases lay between the germline ends. Germline CDR1 and CDR2: KGHDR and SFDVKD. This CDR3 has 13 residues.

There are many counts of this clonotype. The chain has TRBV18 and TRBJ2-5; no clear D. The CDR3 covers 13 residues. Germline V CDR1 and CDR2: KGHSH, LQKENI. V was trimmed by 4 bases and J by 3 bases, leaving 9 bases between them. CDR3 sequence: CASSLFQEETQYF. CDR3 sequence (DNA): TGTGCCAGCTCACTCTTTCAAGAAGAGACCCAGTACTTC. Supplemented by reference TRBV18 and TRBJ2-5, the full variable domain reads NAGVMQNPRHLVRRRGQEARLRCSPMKGHSHVYWYRQLPEEGLKFMVYLQKENIIDESGMPKERFSAEFPKEGPSILRIQQVVRGDSAAYFCASSLFQEETQYFGPGTRLLVL.

This clonotype was found many times. The chain links TRBV9 to TRBJ1-1; the D is unclear. Per germline, CDR1 SGDLS and CDR2 YYNGEE. This CDR3 region has 15 residues. The ends were cut back, 2 bases at V and 1 base at J, with 12 bases in the middle. CDR3 coding DNA: TGTGCCAGCAGCGTCCGGCCGCGGGGGAACACTGAAGCTTTCTTT. It is translated as CASSVRPRGNTEAFF.

This clonotype was counted at least ten times. The chain combines TRBV10-1 with TRBJ1-1, with TRBD1 as a possible D gene (6 bases). With 6 bases removed from V and 3 bases from J, the gap between germline ends came to 11 bases. There are 13 residues in the CDR3. Germline loops: CDR1 WNHNN, CDR2 SYGVQD (reference sequence). CDR3: CASRLRGDTEAFF. The CDR3 nucleotides are TGCGCCAGCAGGCTCAGGGGAGACACTGAAGCTTTCTTT.

The chain has TRBV28 and TRBJ1-2; the D is unclear. Germline V lookup: CDR1 MDHEN, CDR2 SYDVKM. The CDR3 has 16 amino acids. The germline V and J ends were trimmed by 6 bases and 2 bases, with 19 bases remaining between them. CDR3 in DNA: TGTGCCAGCAGCTCCACCCTATTCAGTAACAACTATGGCTACACCTTC. Its protein product is CASSSTLFSNNYGYTF.

The chain combines TRBV7-9 with TRBJ1-1; D possibly corresponds to TRBD1 (6 bases). The CDR3 totals 14 residues. CDR1 SEHNR and CDR2 FQNEAQ come from the germline V gene (reference sequence). Trimming shortened V by 1 base and J by 8 bases, and 14 bases separated the two germline ends. CDR3 residues: CASSLGDIAREAFF. DNA for the CDR3: TGTGCCAGCAGCTTAGGGGACATCGCGAGGGAAGCTTTCTTT.

The CDR3 loop is CAWRLAGGPRATGELFF. DNA for the CDR3: TGTGCCTGGAGGCTAGCGGGGGGGCCTCGGGCCACCGGGGAGCTGTTTTTT. The chain employs TRBV30 and TRBJ2-2; 12 positions match TRBD2. The V gene end was trimmed by 3 bases and the J gene end by 4 bases; junction bases not matched to a gene: 9. The CDR3 is made up of 17 amino acids. In germline, CDR1 is GTSNPN, CDR2 SVGIG (reference sequence).

The J gene is TRBJ1-1, the V gene TRBV11-2; no clear D. The CDR3 covers 14 residues. The V gene's germline CDR1 is SGHAT and CDR2 FQNNGV. Trimming shortened V by 5 bases and J by 0 bases, and 10 bases separated the two germline ends. CDR3 sequence: CASSERPMNTEAFF. The CDR3 nucleotides are TGTGCCAGCAGCGAAAGGCCAATGAACACTGAAGCTTTCTTT. The entire variable domain, with the rest obtained from reference TRBV11-2 and TRBJ1-1, is as follows: EAGVAQSPRYKIIEKRQSVAFWCNPISGHATLYWYQQILGQGPKLLIQFQNNGVVDDSQLPKDRFSAERLKGVDSTLKIQPAKLEDSAVYLCASSERPMNTEAFFGQGTRLTVV.

This clonotype was detected a few times. V is TRBV5-4 and J is TRBJ2-3; D is undetermined. Per the germline V gene, CDR1 is SGHNT and CDR2 is YYREEE (reference sequence). V lost 0 bases and J lost 10, with 9 bases in between. The CDR3 totals 12 residues. The CDR3 DNA reads as TGTGCCAGCAGCTTGGACGCGCGAGCGCAGTATTTT. Amino acid sequence: CASSLDARAQYF.

This clonotype was detected ten times or more. The chain recombines TRBV7-6 with TRBJ2-2; 10 bases are shared with TRBD2. The germline V gene has CDR1 SGHVS and CDR2 FNYEAQ. The V and J ends lost 5 bases and 4 bases, in that order; junction bases with no gene match: 10. The CDR3 spans 17 residues. Here the CDR3 reads CASSPAGGGPFTGELFF. The CDR3 DNA sequence: TGTGCCAGCAGCCCAGCGGGGGGGGGCCCCTTCACCGGGGAGCTGTTTTTT.

This clonotype was counted ten times or more. The chain joins TRBV4-1 to TRBJ2-2; TRBD2 agrees at 7 bases. The V gene end was trimmed by 0 bases and the J gene end by 4 bases; junction bases not matched to a gene: 5. The CDR3 runs to 16 residues. The germline V gene encodes CDR1 MGHRA and CDR2 YSYEKL. CDR3 nucleotide sequence: TGCGCCAGCAGCCAAGATGGGGGGGTTTTCACCGGGGAGCTGTTTTTT. Its translation is CASSQDGGVFTGELFF.

The chain couples TRBV5-1 to TRBJ1-1; D remains unclear. Trimming took off 3 bases at V and 6 bases at J, with 12 bases between the two ends. The CDR3 runs 13 residues. CDR1 and CDR2 (germline): SGHRS, YFSETQ. CDR3 sequence: CASSYFSGPEAFF. CDR3 sequence (DNA): TGCGCCAGCAGCTATTTTTCCGGGCCTGAAGCTTTCTTT. Based on the CDR3 plus reference TRBV5-1 and TRBJ1-1, the full variable domain is KAGVTQTPRYLIKTRGQQVTLSCSPISGHRSVSWYQQTPGQGLQFLFEYFSETQRNKGNFPGRFSGRQFSNSRSEMNVSTLELGDSALYLCASSYFSGPEAFFGQGTRLTVV.

This clonotype appeared a few times. V is TRBV27 and J is TRBJ2-5; a weak D match, TRBD1 (6 bases). The CDR3 runs to 14 residues. Germline V gene sequence: CDR1 MNHEY, CDR2 SMNVEV (reference sequence). Trimming left V 5 bases short and J 5 bases short, with 15 bases between. Here the CDR3 reads CASSPGQNTETQYF. The CDR3 DNA sequence: TGTGCCAGCAGTCCTGGACAGAATACGGAGACCCAGTACTTC.

The genes are TRBV10-1 and TRBJ2-1; D may be TRBD2 (6 bases). The CDR3 is 16 amino acids. Trimming stripped 0 bases from V and 8 bases from J, with 17 bases between. Per the germline V gene, CDR1 is WNHNN and CDR2 is SYGVQD (reference sequence). The CDR3 region has the DNA TGCGCCAGCAGTGAGTCAAGACTAGTTGACGGTGATGAGCAGTTCTTC. Translating gives CASSESRLVDGDEQFF.